The 24 T cell receptor beta chains below come from one sample, sequenced in a study of technical replicates of blood from a few donors. TCRdb's table, derived via immunoSEQ multiplex PCR, lists solely in-frame clones and lacks some. The sample carries 85,000 to 100,000 clones, around 93% recorded once. Sample: T cells isolated from PBMCs. Receptors were obtained from a human donor in good health.

CDR3 sequence: CASSQEGLPYGYTF. CDR3 coding DNA: TGCGCCAGCAGCCAAGAGGGACTGCCTTATGGCTACACCTTC. V is TRBV4-1 and J is TRBJ1-2; weak D call: TRBD1 (5 bases). The CDR3 is 14 amino acids. Germline V gene sequence: CDR1 MGHRA, CDR2 YSYEKL. V lost 0 bases and J 5 bases, leaving 10 bases between the germline ends.

This clone was detected once. V usage is TRBV6-5 and J usage is TRBJ2-3; TRBD2 agrees at 9 bases. CDR1 and CDR2 from the germline V gene are MNHEY and SVGAGI. V lost 3 bases, J lost 2 bases, and 3 bases stayed unmatched. The CDR3 is made up of 15 amino acids. The CDR3 nucleotides are TGTGCCAGCAGTTATAGCGGGAGTGTCACAGATACGCAGTATTTT. It encodes CASSYSGSVTDTQYF.

V is TRBV6-5 and J is TRBJ2-7; no clear D gene. Germline V gives CDR1 MNHEY, CDR2 SVGAGI. This CDR3 is built from 13 residues. The V end lost 2 bases, the J end lost 3 bases, and 8 bases lay between the germline ends. The CDR3 nucleotides read TGTGCCAGCAGTTACGGCCCCAGCTACGAGCAGTACTTC. Amino acids: CASSYGPSYEQYF.

The chain links TRBV23-1 to TRBJ2-3; D ambiguous. TRBV23-1 is an ORF; its function is uncertain. The CDR3 sequence is 16 residues long. V lost 6 bases to trimming and J lost 1 base, with 17 bases between them. The DNA of the CDR3 is TGCGCCAGCAGCCCAAAGACTGCTGGCCGCACAGATACGCAGTATTTT. Protein: CASSPKTAGRTDTQYF.

This clone was seen only a few times. The chain joins TRBV9 to TRBJ1-1; D not resolved. Germline V gene lookup returns CDR1 SGDLS and CDR2 YYNGEE. V was trimmed by 3 bases and J by 1 base, leaving 7 bases between them. The CDR3 consists of 13 residues. CDR3 region: CASSAAGNTEAFF. For the CDR3, the DNA is TGTGCCAGCAGCGCCGCAGGGAACACTGAAGCTTTCTTT.

In nucleotides, the CDR3 is TGTGCCAGCAGCCAAGCTGGCGGAGCGAACACCGGGGAGCTGTTTTTT. Protein: CASSQAGGANTGELFF. V gene TRBV4-2 combines with J gene TRBJ2-2; D is ambiguous. CDR1 is LGHNA, CDR2 YNFKEQ, per germline. This CDR3 is 16 amino acids long. Between the trimmed V and J ends, which lost 1 base and 0 bases, there was a span of 9 bases.

The J gene is TRBJ1-1, the V gene TRBV2; TRBD1 agrees at 8 bases. Per the germline V gene, CDR1 is SNHLY and CDR2 is FYNNEI. The junction had 10 bases not matched to a gene; V was cut back by 8 bases and J by 5 bases. The CDR3 length is 14 residues. The CDR3 nucleotides are TGTGCCAGCGTACCTGCAGGGGGCCGGACTGAAGCTTTCTTT. Translating it yields CASVPAGGRTEAFF.

The J gene is TRBJ2-3, the V gene TRBV12-2; TRBD1, the D gene given by the table, was not confirmed from the DNA. TRBV12-2 is noted as a pseudogene. The CDR3 has 15 amino acids. CDR3 sequence: CASRLEGAGTDTQYF. The CDR3 DNA sequence: TGTGCAAGTCGCTTAGAAGGGGCCGGCACAGATACGCAGTATTTT.

The rearrangement uses TRBV6-6 and TRBJ1-5; a possible D gene is TRBD1 (6 bases). Trimming left V 4 bases short and J 6 bases short, with 19 bases between. Per germline, CDR1 MNHNY and CDR2 SVGAGI (reference sequence). The CDR3 is 16 residues long. CDR3 DNA: TGTGCCAGCAGTTCCGGGGGGGCCCTCAAGGGTCAGCCCCAGCATTTT. Its protein product is CASSSGGALKGQPQHF.

The genes are TRBV5-1 and TRBJ2-7; TRBD1 aligns across 9 bases. CDR3 size: 15 residues. In germline, CDR1 is SGHRS, CDR2 YFSETQ. Unmatched junction bases numbered 5, after V lost 4 bases and J lost 0 bases. The CDR3: CASSRGTGSSYEQYF. CDR3 nucleotide sequence: TGCGCCAGCAGCAGGGGGACAGGGAGCTCCTACGAGCAGTACTTC.

The chain is built from TRBV15 and TRBJ2-1; D is uncertain. Trimming took off 0 bases at V and 8 bases at J, with 14 bases between the two ends. Germline CDR1 LNHNV, CDR2 YYDKDF (reference sequence). This CDR3 has 15 amino acids. CDR3 coding DNA: TGTGCCACCAGCAGAGATTTTCCCGAGATCCATGAGCAGTTCTTC. This translates into CATSRDFPEIHEQFF.

The V and J genes are TRBV13 and TRBJ2-3; D is perhaps TRBD2 (5 bases). Trimming took 4 bases from V and 2 from J, leaving 19 bases between them. The CDR3 runs 17 residues. Per germline, CDR1 PRHDT and CDR2 FYEKMQ (reference sequence). DNA for the CDR3: TGTGCCAGCAGCTCGGAAACCAGCGGAACCGACACAGATACGCAGTATTTT. Its translation: CASSSETSGTDTDTQYF.

The rearrangement links TRBV2 to TRBJ1-1; tentative D call: TRBD1 (5 bases). V was cut by 3 bases and J by 6 bases, with 29 bases left in between. The CDR3 covers 19 residues. Germline CDR1 reads SNHLY; CDR2 reads FYNNEI. CDR3 residues: CASSEPNSGTHWRVAEAFF. The CDR3 DNA sequence: TGTGCCAGCAGTGAGCCCAATTCCGGGACTCACTGGAGAGTGGCTGAAGCTTTCTTT.

The chain combines TRBV19 with TRBJ1-1; weak D call: TRBD1 (5 bases). The CDR3 has 16 residues. The V gene's germline CDR1 is LNHDA and CDR2 SQIVND (reference sequence). Deletions cut 7 bases from V and 4 bases from J, with 22 bases between. CDR3 DNA sequence: TGTGCCAGTAAAGGTCTGACAGCTCCCCTGGTCACTGAAGCTTTCTTT. Its protein product is CASKGLTAPLVTEAFF.

The V call is TRBV28, the J call TRBJ2-2; TRBD1 is a possible D gene (6 bases). Trimming cost V 8 bases and J 4 bases, with 8 bases left between them. Germline CDR1 is MDHEN and CDR2 is SYDVKM. This CDR3 contains 12 residues. The CDR3 is CASPDSTGELFF. The CDR3 DNA follows: TGTGCCAGCCCGGACAGCACCGGGGAGCTGTTTTTT.

The V call is TRBV14, the J call TRBJ1-2; no firm D call. The germline gives CDR1 SGHDN, CDR2 FVKESK. Trimming pared 1 base from V and 4 bases from J, leaving 10 bases between. The CDR3 consists of 14 residues. The chain's CDR3 is CASSQGILSYGYTF. The CDR3 region has the DNA TGTGCCAGCAGCCAAGGAATACTTAGCTATGGCTACACCTTC.

This clone has just a few counts. This sequence joins TRBV7-6 and TRBJ1-6; unclear D gene. In germline, CDR1 is SGHVS, CDR2 FNYEAQ. Trimming took off 1 base at V and 7 bases at J, with 5 bases between the two ends. The CDR3 loop spans 13 amino acids. CDR3 amino acids: CASSLDWNSPLHF. The CDR3 nucleotides are TGTGCCAGCAGCTTAGACTGGAATTCACCCCTCCACTTT.

The chain employs TRBV11-3 and TRBJ2-5, with 10 positions matching TRBD2. This CDR3 spans 15 amino acids. Germline values: CDR1 SGHNT, CDR2 YENEEA. Trimming removed 6 bases from V and 5 bases from J; junction bases left unmatched: 9. CDR3 in amino acids: CASSQKREGRETQYF. CDR3 nucleotide sequence: TGTGCCAGCAGTCAAAAGCGGGAGGGCCGGGAGACCCAGTACTTC.

The chain couples TRBV5-1 to TRBJ1-1, with 9 nucleotides matching TRBD1. The germline gives CDR1 SGHRS, CDR2 YFSETQ. The length of the CDR3 is 20 residues. Trimming cost V 7 bases and J 2 bases; bases outside gene matches: 24. The CDR3 loop reads CASSPSYYTDRGERNTEAFF. The CDR3 DNA is TGCGCCAGCTCACCTTCATACTACACCGACAGGGGGGAAAGAAACACTGAAGCTTTCTTT.

V gene TRBV18 combines with J gene TRBJ1-4; D is possibly TRBD1 (6 bases). CDR1 KGHSH and CDR2 LQKENI come from the germline V gene. The CDR3 sequence is 14 residues long. V gave up 3 bases and J gave up 8 bases, with 13 bases separating them. In DNA form, the CDR3 reads TGTGCCAGCTCACCGGGGCAGGGGAGCGAAAAACTGTTTTTT. Translating gives CASSPGQGSEKLFF.

The chain links TRBV6-1 to TRBJ1-2; D gene uncertain. Germline CDR1 reads MNHNS; CDR2 reads SASEGT. This CDR3 spans 12 amino acids. Deletions cut 4 bases from V and 4 bases from J, with 7 bases between. The CDR3 DNA follows: TGTGCCAGCAGTGCAGCCGGCTATGGCTACACCTTC. Protein sequence: CASSAAGYGYTF.

The V call is TRBV4-1, the J call TRBJ2-5, with D possibly matching TRBD2 (6 bases). V was pared by 5 bases and J by 4 bases, with 14 bases between. Germline assignment: CDR1 MGHRA and CDR2 YSYEKL. This CDR3 is 14 amino acids long. For the CDR3, the DNA is TGCGCCAGCAGCATAAGAGTCGGGGGAGAGACCCAGTACTTC. As protein: CASSIRVGGETQYF.

This chain uses TRBV6-5 with TRBJ1-2; D is ambiguous. The germline CDR1 and CDR2 sequences are MNHEY and SVGAGI. V was clipped by 2 bases and J by 10 bases, with 11 bases between them. The CDR3 sequence is 12 residues long. The CDR3 is CASSYGGSDYTF. In DNA form, the CDR3 reads TGTGCCAGCAGTTACGGTGGTTCAGACTACACCTTC.

J is TRBJ2-7 and V is TRBV12-5; TRBD1 matches 7 bases. The CDR3 has 14 amino acids. Germline V gives CDR1 LGHNT, CDR2 FRNRAP. V dropped 1 base and J dropped 5; count of bases not matched to a gene: 5. CDR3 DNA: TGTGCTAGTGGTTTGGAACAGGGGTTTGACGAGCAGTACTTC. Translated: CASGLEQGFDEQYF.